Sequencing of this T cell receptor (beta chain) was carried out in a study of blood T cell repertoires in COVID-19. Trimming removed 4 bases from V and 4 bases from J, with 23 bases in between. This CDR3 spans 17 amino acids. Germline V gene lookup returns CDR1 SGHRS and CDR2 YFSETQ. TCRdb's copy holds only in-frame clones and misses some; the assay was immunoSEQ multiplex PCR. The sample includes 140,000 to 150,000 clones, over 70% of them seen just once. This chain links TRBV5-1 with TRBJ1-2; possibly TRBD1 for D (6 bases). Sequencing was carried out using peripheral blood. This clonotype was obtained from a human donor in a cohort sampled during active COVID-19. The CDR3 loop reads CASSLGTSQAPFYGYTF. The CDR3 coding sequence is TGCGCCAGCAGCCTCGGGACAAGTCAAGCCCCTTTCTATGGCTACACCTTC. Full variable domain (rest looked up from reference TRBV5-1 and TRBJ1-2): KAGVTQTPRYLIKTRGQQVTLSCSPISGHRSVSWYQQTPGQGLQFLFEYFSETQRNKGNFPGRFSGRQFSNSRSEMNVSTLELGDSALYLCASSLGTSQAPFYGYTFGSGTRLTVV.